Below are 10 T cell receptor beta chains sequenced from a single sample in a study of T cell responses to AZD1222 COVID-19 vaccine. The assay was immunoSEQ multiplex PCR, and TCRdb's table has in-frame clones only and misses some. In the table there are around 99,000 clones, about nine tenths of which are singletons. The sample here was peripheral blood, taken 28 days after the second AZD1222 dose. Receptors originate from an adult who received the AZD1222 COVID-19 vaccine.

The J gene is TRBJ1-2, the V gene TRBV18; 7 bases align to TRBD1. CDR3 length equals 13 residues. CDR1 and CDR2 (germline): KGHSH, LQKENI. V dropped 6 bases and J dropped 4; count of bases not matched to a gene: 5. DNA for the CDR3: TGTGCCAGCTCGTCGACAGGGACCTATGGCTACACCTTC. It yields the protein CASSSTGTYGYTF.

The chain links TRBV6-5 to TRBJ2-7, with D unclear. Per the germline V gene, CDR1 is MNHEY and CDR2 is SVGAGI. V lost 0 bases and J lost 0, with 6 bases in between. CDR3 length equals 14 residues. CDR3 sequence reads: CASSYSFGSYEQYF. CDR3 in DNA: TGTGCCAGCAGTTACTCGTTCGGCTCCTACGAGCAGTACTTC.

The V gene is TRBV7-2, the J gene TRBJ1-3; possibly TRBD1 for D (6 bases). This CDR3 is built from 15 residues. Germline V CDR1 and CDR2: SGHTA, FQGNSA. Deletions cut 2 bases from V and 1 base from J, with 9 bases between. CDR3 DNA sequence: TGTGCCAGCAGCTTAACAGGGAGTTCTGGAAACACCATATATTTT. This sequence encodes CASSLTGSSGNTIYF.

This clone came up a few times. The chain has TRBV2 and TRBJ1-3, with 7 bases that match TRBD1. Germline V lookup: CDR1 SNHLY, CDR2 FYNNEI. After removal of 8 bases from V and 0 bases from J, the junction contained 13 bases not matched to a gene. The length of the CDR3 is 17 residues. CDR3 sequence (DNA): TGTGCCAGCTCTCGAGGGACAGCCGGTCTCTCTGGAAACACCATATATTTT. It encodes CASSRGTAGLSGNTIYF.

The rearrangement uses TRBV4-1 and TRBJ1-5; 7 nucleotides match TRBD1. The CDR3 has 16 amino acids. V shed 1 base and J 6 bases; nucleotides not matched to a gene: 9. Germline CDR1 and CDR2: MGHRA and YSYEKL. The CDR3 DNA is TGCGCCAGCAGCCAAGTCGACAGGGCCTGGGGTCAGCCCCAGCATTTT. Protein: CASSQVDRAWGQPQHF.

This chain uses TRBV5-6 with TRBJ1-1, with D unresolved. V was trimmed by 4 bases and J by 1 base, leaving 11 bases between them. The CDR3 is 14 residues long. From germline, CDR1 is SGHDT and CDR2 YYEEEE. The CDR3 spells CASSPPRKNTEAFF. The CDR3 nucleotides read TGTGCCAGCAGCCCCCCCCGTAAGAACACTGAAGCTTTCTTT.

This clone was recorded a few times. The chain is built from TRBV19 and TRBJ1-6, with D possibly matching TRBD1 (5 bases). Germline values: CDR1 LNHDA, CDR2 SQIVND (reference sequence). The V gene lost 8 bases and the J gene lost 7 bases, with 12 bases spanning the gap. The CDR3 has 13 residues. The CDR3 bases are TGTGCCAGTTTCGACGGGGGAAATTCACCCCTCCACTTT. Translation: CASFDGGNSPLHF.

V usage is TRBV2 and J usage is TRBJ2-2; 8 bases align to TRBD2. The CDR3 runs to 14 residues. The germline V gene encodes CDR1 SNHLY and CDR2 FYNNEI. Trimming took 3 bases from V and 6 from J; bases not matched to a gene: 3. In DNA, the CDR3 is TGTGCCAGCAGTGAGGTCGGGAGGGCCGGGGAGCTGTTTTTT. Translated: CASSEVGRAGELFF.

The chain joins TRBV4-1 to TRBJ1-1; D unresolved. Trimming took 3 bases from V and 0 from J, leaving 11 bases between them. The germline V gene encodes CDR1 MGHRA and CDR2 YSYEKL. There are 15 residues in the CDR3. Here the CDR3 DNA reads TGCGCCAGCAGCCATGGCGGACTCATGAACACTGAAGCTTTCTTT. Protein: CASSHGGLMNTEAFF.

V gene TRBV4-2 combines with J gene TRBJ2-7; no reliable D call. Germline values: CDR1 LGHNA, CDR2 YNFKEQ. The CDR3 spans 15 residues. The V and J ends lost 0 bases and 2 bases respectively, with 11 bases between them. The DNA of the CDR3 is TGTGCCAGCAGCCAAGATGGCAGTCAAACCTACGAGCAGTACTTC. Residues: CASSQDGSQTYEQYF.